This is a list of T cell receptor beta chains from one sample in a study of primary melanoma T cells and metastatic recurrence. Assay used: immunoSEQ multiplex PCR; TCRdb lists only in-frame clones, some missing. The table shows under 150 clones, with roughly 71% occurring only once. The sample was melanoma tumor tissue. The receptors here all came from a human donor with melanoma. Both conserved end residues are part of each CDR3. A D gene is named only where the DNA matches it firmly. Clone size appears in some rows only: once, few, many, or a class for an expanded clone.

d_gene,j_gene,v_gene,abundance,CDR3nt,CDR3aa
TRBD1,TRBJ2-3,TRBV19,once,TGTGCCAGCTCAGACAGGGGGCCAGATACGCAGTATTTT,CASSDRGPDTQYF
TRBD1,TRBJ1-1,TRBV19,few,TGTGCCAGTAGTGGAGGGACAGCGGCTGAAGCTTTCTTT,CASSGGTAAEAFF
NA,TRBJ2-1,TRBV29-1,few,TGCAGCGTTGAAGGTTGGTCCGAGACAGCCAATGAGCAGTTCTTC,CSVEGWSETANEQFF
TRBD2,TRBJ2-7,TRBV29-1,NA,TGCAGCGGGTCTAGCGGGAGTTACGAGCAGTACTTC,CSGSSGSYEQYF
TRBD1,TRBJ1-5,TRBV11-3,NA,TGTGCCAGCAGCTTGGGGACAGGGCCATATAGCAATCAGCCCCAGCATTTT,CASSLGTGPYSNQPQHF
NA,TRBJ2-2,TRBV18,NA,TGTGCCAGCTCACCTCTTCAGCAGGGGTCGAACACCGGGGAGCTGTTTTTT,CASSPLQQGSNTGELFF
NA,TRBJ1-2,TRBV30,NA,TGTGCCTGGAGTCTAGTGGAGGGGCAGGGCTATGGCTACACCTTC,CAWSLVEGQGYGYTF
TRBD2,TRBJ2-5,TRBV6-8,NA,TGTGCCAGCAGTCCCGGACTAGCGGGGCAAGAGACCCAGTACTTC,CASSPGLAGQETQYF
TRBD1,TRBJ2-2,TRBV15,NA,TGTGCCAGCAGCTTAGGAACAGGGGGCACCGGGGAGCTGTTTTTT,CASSLGTGGTGELFF
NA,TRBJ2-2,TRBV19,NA,TGTGCCAGTAGTATTACCCCCACCGGGGAGCTGTTTTTT,CASSITPTGELFF
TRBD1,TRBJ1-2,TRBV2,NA,TGTGCCAGCAGTCTACAGGGGAACGGCTACACCTTC,CASSLQGNGYTF
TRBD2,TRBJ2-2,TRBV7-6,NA,TGTGCCAGCAGCCCGGGAGGGAACACCGGGGAGCTGTTTTTT,CASSPGGNTGELFF
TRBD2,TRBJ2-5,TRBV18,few,TGTGCCAGCTCACCAGCTGGACTAGCGGGAGGAGAGACCCAGTACTTC,CASSPAGLAGGETQYF
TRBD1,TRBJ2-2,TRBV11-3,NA,TGTGCCAGCAGCTTTCCTCCGGGACAGCTAAACACCGGGGAGCTGTTTTTT,CASSFPPGQLNTGELFF
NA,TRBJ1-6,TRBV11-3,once,TGTGCCAGCAGTTTCATGGGGCATAATTCACCCCTCCACTTT,CASSFMGHNSPLHF
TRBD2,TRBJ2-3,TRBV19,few,TGTGCCAGTAGTATCGGTTCGGAGCGGGATATCACAGATACGCAGTATTTT,CASSIGSERDITDTQYF
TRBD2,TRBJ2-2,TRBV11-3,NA,TGTGCCAGCAGCTACGGGACTAGCGGCACCGGGGAGCTGTTTTTT,CASSYGTSGTGELFF
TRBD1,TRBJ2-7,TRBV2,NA,TGTGCCAGCTCTGACAGGGGGGTGTACGAGCAGTACTTC,CASSDRGVYEQYF
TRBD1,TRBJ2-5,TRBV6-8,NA,TGTGCCAGCAGCCGGGACAGCCAGAAGACCCAGTACTTC,CASSRDSQKTQYF
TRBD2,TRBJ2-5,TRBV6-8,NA,TGTGCCAGCAGCCACGAGGCTAGCGGCCAAGAGACCCAGTACTTC,CASSHEASGQETQYF
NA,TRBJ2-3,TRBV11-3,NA,TGTGCCAGCAGCTTAGTATTGGGTTTTGGAGATACGCAGTATTTT,CASSLVLGFGDTQYF
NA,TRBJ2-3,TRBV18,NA,TGTGCCAGCTCACCTAGCGGTCTCACAGATACGCAGTATTTT,CASSPSGLTDTQYF
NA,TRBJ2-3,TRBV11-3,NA,TGTGCCAGCAGCGACCGCCTAGCAGCTAGCACAGATACGCAGTATTTT,CASSDRLAASTDTQYF
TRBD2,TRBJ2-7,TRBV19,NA,TGTGCCAGTAGTATCCCGGGACTAGCTGACGAGCAGTACTTC,CASSIPGLADEQYF
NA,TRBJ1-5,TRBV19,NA,TGTGCCAGTAGTGAGCAGGAATATCAGCCCCAGCATTTT,CASSEQEYQPQHF
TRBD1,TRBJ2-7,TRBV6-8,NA,TGTGCCAGCAGTGAGTCATTTACGGGACAGGGGTCCTCCTACGAGCAGTACTTC,CASSESFTGQGSSYEQYF
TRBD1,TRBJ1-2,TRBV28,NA,TGTGCCAGCAGCGTACAGGGGGCCTATGGCTACACCTTC,CASSVQGAYGYTF
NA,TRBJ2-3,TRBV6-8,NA,TGTGCCAGCAGCCCTACTAGCTGGGGGAGAGATACGCAGTATTTT,CASSPTSWGRDTQYF
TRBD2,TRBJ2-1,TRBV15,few,TGTGCCACCAGACCCGAGCGGGGGCGCGTTCCCAATGAGCAGTTCTTC,CATRPERGRVPNEQFF
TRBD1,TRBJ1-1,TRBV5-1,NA,TGCGCCAGCATCGGGACAGGGGGGAGGAGGACTGAAGCTTTCTTT,CASIGTGGRRTEAFF
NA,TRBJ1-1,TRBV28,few,TGTGCCACCCAACCCCGAATGCGTCAGGGTCTGAACACTGAAGCTTTCTTT,CATQPRMRQGLNTEAFF
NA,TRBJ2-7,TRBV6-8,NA,TGTGCCAGCAGTTCCCGACCCCTTTACGAGCAGTACTTC,CASSSRPLYEQYF
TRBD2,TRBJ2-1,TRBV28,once,TGTGCCAGCATGGGACTAGCGGTGGTATACAATGAGCAGTTCTTC,CASMGLAVVYNEQFF
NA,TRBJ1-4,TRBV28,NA,TGTGCCAGCAGCCCGACGTCTTTACGGCTTAATGAAAAACTGTTTTTT,CASSPTSLRLNEKLFF
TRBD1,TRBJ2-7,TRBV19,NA,TGTGCCAGTAGTATGTCGGGACAGGGCTCATACGAGCAGTACTTC,CASSMSGQGSYEQYF
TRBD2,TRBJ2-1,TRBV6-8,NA,TGTGCCAGCAGTGGCGAAAGGGGGACTAGCGGGAAGCAGTTCTTC,CASSGERGTSGKQFF
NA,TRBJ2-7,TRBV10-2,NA,TGCGCCAGCAGTAACGGCCGCTCCTACGAGCAGTACTTC,CASSNGRSYEQYF
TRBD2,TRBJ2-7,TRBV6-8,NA,TGTGCCACCAGGACTAGCGCCTACGGTTACTACGAGCAGTACTTC,CATRTSAYGYYEQYF
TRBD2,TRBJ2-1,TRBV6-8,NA,TGTGCCAGCAGCCCAACTAGCGGGAGAAGTAATGAGCAGTTCTTC,CASSPTSGRSNEQFF
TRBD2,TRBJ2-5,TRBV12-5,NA,TGTGCTAGTGGTTTGGACCGTTTTGGGAGGGAGGAAGAGACCCAGTACTTC,CASGLDRFGREEETQYF
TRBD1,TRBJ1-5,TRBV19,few,TGTGCCAGTAGAACGCCAGGGGGCCGTCAGCCCCAGCATTTT,CASRTPGGRQPQHF
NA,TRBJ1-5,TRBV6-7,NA,TGTGCCAGCAGTGAAGTTCTAGGTTGGGAGACACTGAATCAGCCCCAGCATTTT,CASSEVLGWETLNQPQHF
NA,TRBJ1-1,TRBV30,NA,TGTGCCTGGAGTGTACCGGGCTTGAGGACTGAAGCTTTCTTT,CAWSVPGLRTEAFF
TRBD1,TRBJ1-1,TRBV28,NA,TGTGCCAGCAGATCCGACAGGGTTAACACTGAAGCTTTCTTT,CASRSDRVNTEAFF
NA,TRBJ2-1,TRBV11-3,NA,TGTGCCAGCAACCCAACGACAGGATTCTACAATGAGCAGTTCTTC,CASNPTTGFYNEQFF
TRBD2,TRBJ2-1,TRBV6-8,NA,TGTGCCAGCAATCAGCGGGGTTCCTACAATGAGCAGTTCTTC,CASNQRGSYNEQFF
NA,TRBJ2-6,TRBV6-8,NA,TGTGCCAGCAGTCCCCAGGGAGATGGGGCCAACGTCCTGACTTTC,CASSPQGDGANVLTF
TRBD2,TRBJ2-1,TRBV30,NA,TGTGCCTGGGGACTAGCGGGAAGCTATGCTCTCGAAAAGAGCTCCTACAATGAGCAGTTCTTC,CAWGLAGSYALEKSSYNEQFF